This entry features one TCR beta chain sequence. Its antigen is unknown. These data come from a study of cytomegalovirus exposure and HLA in healthy donors. Study conclusions and caveats: In terms of immune exposure information, only CMV serostatus was available. In a later analysis, an Asian-associated ancestry cluster reportedly showed fewer N-insertions than the approximately 670-donor mean. In a later analysis, compared with equally common non-associated chains, HLA-associated beta chains were more expanded. The classifier reportedly diagnosed cytomegalovirus status with high specificity and sensitivity.

The V gene lost 4 bases and the J gene lost 4 bases, with 25 bases spanning the gap. Per the germline V gene, CDR1 is LGHNA and CDR2 is YNFKEQ. This CDR3 spans 18 amino acids. PCR amplification relied on 60 Vbeta primers (plus 13 Jbeta primers). Produced via immunoSEQ multiplex PCR; TCRdb's table is partial and in-frame only. The table gives 100,000 to 150,000 clones; the top ten clones make up 1.5% to 1.9% of it. The V gene is TRBV4-2, the J gene TRBJ1-2, with D unclear. The sample consisted of PBMCs. The receptor was derived from a woman aged 40 to 50 in good health and CMV-seronegative. CDR3 region: CASSPTVGGSRGSYGYTF. The CDR3 DNA reads TGTGCCAGCAGCCCGACCGTCGGAGGGTCCCGGGGTAGCTATGGCTACACCTTC.